This T cell receptor (beta chain) was recovered during a study of OX40 agonist ivuxolimab in advanced cancers. Study-level information: Eligibility admitted prior anti-PD-1, anti-PD-L1 or anti-CTLA-4 therapy; 35% to 40% had some. The study's findings and limits: Dose levels from 0.1 to 3.0 mg/kg saw CD4+ and CD8+ blood T cells expand clonally by week 6.

About this clone: No antigen is known for it.

Autoimmune disease history or systemic immunosuppression barred patients. This table comes from immunoSEQ multiplex PCR, and its TCRdb copy is limited to in-frame clones, with some not included. The sample lists about 66,000 clones; 80% to 85% were seen once. CDR1 is MGHRA and CDR2 is YSYEKL in the germline V gene. V shed 1 base and J shed 8 bases, with 23 bases lying between them. CDR3 size: 17 residues. The sample in question was CD4+ or CD8+ T cells sorted from blood, obtained in a trial of the OX40 agonist ivuxolimab. The TCR comes from an adult with an advanced solid tumor such as melanoma, head and neck, liver or kidney cancer. J is TRBJ1-2 and V is TRBV4-1; maybe TRBD1 (5 bases). Here the CDR3 reads CASSQGAGRGRLRGYTF. CDR3 nucleotides: TGCGCCAGCAGCCAAGGGGCAGGGAGAGGCAGGTTGAGGGGCTACACCTTC.